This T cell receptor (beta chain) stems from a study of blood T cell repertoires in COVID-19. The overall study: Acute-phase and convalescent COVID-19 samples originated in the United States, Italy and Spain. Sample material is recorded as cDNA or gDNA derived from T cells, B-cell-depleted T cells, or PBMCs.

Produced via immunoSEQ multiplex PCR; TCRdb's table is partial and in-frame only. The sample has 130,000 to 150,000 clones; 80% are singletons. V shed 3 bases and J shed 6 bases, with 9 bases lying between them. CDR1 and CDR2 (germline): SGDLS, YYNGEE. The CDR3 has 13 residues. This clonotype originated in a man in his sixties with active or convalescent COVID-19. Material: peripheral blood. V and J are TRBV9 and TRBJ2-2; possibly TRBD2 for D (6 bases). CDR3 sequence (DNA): TGTGCCAGCAGCGCCGGGGGTTCCGGGGAGCTGTTTTTT. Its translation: CASSAGGSGELFF.